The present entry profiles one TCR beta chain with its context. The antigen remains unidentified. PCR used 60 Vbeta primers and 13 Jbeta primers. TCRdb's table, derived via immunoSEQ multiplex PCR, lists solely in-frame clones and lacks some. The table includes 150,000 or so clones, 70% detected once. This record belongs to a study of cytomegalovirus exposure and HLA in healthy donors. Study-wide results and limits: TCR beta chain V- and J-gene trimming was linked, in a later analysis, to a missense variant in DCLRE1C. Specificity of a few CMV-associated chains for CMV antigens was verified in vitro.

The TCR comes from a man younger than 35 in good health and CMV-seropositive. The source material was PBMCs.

CDR3: CASSWNCGRGSYEQYV. The CDR3 DNA reads TGCGCCAGCAGCTGGAACTGCGGGAGGGGATCCTACGAGCAGTACGTC. V and J are TRBV5-1 and TRBJ2-7, with 9 bases lining up with TRBD2. The CDR3 is made up of 16 amino acids. V lost 3 bases and J lost 1; bases outside the gene matches: 8. Germline CDR1 SGHRS, CDR2 YFSETQ.